This entry concerns a single TCR beta chain. The record originates from a study of CD8 T cells in Susac syndrome. Reverse transcription used about 0.5 to 1 ug RNA and random hexamers. Using its own MiXCR run on the immunoSEQ multiplex PCR reads, TCRdb lists one record per CDR3 protein. This table holds 150,000 to 200,000 distinct CDR3 sequences, approximately 96% found once. TCR beta was sequenced from blood CD8+ and CD4+ T cells. TEMRA cells were FACS-enriched, unlike CD8+ and CD4+ T cells, which were negatively isolated. Germline CDR1 reads DFQATT; CDR2 reads SNEGSKA (reference sequence). Trimming took off 3 bases at V and 4 bases at J, with 14 bases between the two ends. The CDR3 has 14 residues.

Sequencing input: CD4+ T cells from PBMCs. This chain links TRBV20-1 with TRBJ2-3, with unresolved D. This sequence originates from a human donor in good health. Here the CDR3 reads CSASSPFASDTQYF. As DNA, the CDR3 is TGCAGTGCTAGTTCCCCCTTCGCTTCAGATACGCAGTATTTT.